This T cell receptor beta chain was sequenced in a study of cytomegalovirus exposure and HLA in healthy donors. The wider study: The use of the same platform for the 90 to 150 validation repertoires and the roughly 700 first-cohort repertoires was reported by a later analysis.

Worth noting for this clone: No antigen is known for it.

General observations from the study: Testing in vitro showed a few CMV-associated chains specific for CMV antigens. Subsequent analysis showed first-cohort TCR clusters tending to co-occur in some 120 validation repertoires.

Donors were drawn from the approximately 120-subject validation cohort, separate from the approximately 670-subject first cohort. Germline V CDR1 and CDR2: SQVTM, ANQGSEA. The CDR3 length is 18 residues. Trimming removed 3 bases at V and 2 bases at J, with 20 bases between. Sequencing was performed with immunoSEQ multiplex PCR; in TCRdb, only in-frame clones are kept and a portion is missing. The top ten hold under 4% of the sample, which has 73,000 or so clones, roughly 94% seen once. The sequence derives from a woman younger than 35 in good health and CMV-seropositive. The rearrangement joins TRBV29-1 to TRBJ2-6; maybe TRBD2 (6 bases). Sequencing was performed on PBMCs. The DNA of the CDR3 is TGCAGCGTTGACCTAGGACGTCAGGGAGGCGCTGGGGCCAACGTCCTGACTTTC. Amino acid sequence: CSVDLGRQGGAGANVLTF. Complete variable domain (other parts from reference TRBV29-1 and TRBJ2-6): SAVISQKPSRDICQRGTSLTIQCQVDSQVTMMFWYRQQPGQSLTLIATANQGSEATYESGFVIDKFPISRPNLTFSTLTVSNMSPEDSSIYLCSVDLGRQGGAGANVLTFGAGSRLTVL.